This T cell receptor beta chain is drawn from a study of shared clonotypes between healthy human individuals. General study results and limits: Some naive CD4 clonotypes, about 5%, turned up in common across several donors.

On this clone: Its antigen is still unknown.

Several immunoSEQ 96-well plates shared each subset's DNA, each plate a replicate. Profiling relied on immunoSEQ multiplex PCR, and the TCRdb table lists in-frame clones only, not all of them. Found here are roughly 2.5 million clones, around nine tenths of them singletons; the top ten hold under 0.15%. Sequenced sample: naive CD4+ T cells sorted from blood. Subset meaning: CD45RA+ positively selected. The receptor comes from a man aged 18 to 29 in good health.

CDR3 in DNA: TGCGCCAGCAGCCAAGATGGGCTGGTCTACAATGAGCAGTTCTTC. Translated, it gives CASSQDGLVYNEQFF. V gene TRBV4-3 combines with J gene TRBJ2-1; D remains ambiguous. CDR1 is LGHNA and CDR2 is YSLEER in the germline V gene. Deletions cut 0 bases from V and 3 bases from J, with 9 bases between. CDR3 size: 15 residues.